These T cell receptor beta chains were read from a single sample in a study of Tregs in tolerant kidney transplant recipients. Measured with immunoSEQ multiplex PCR; TCRdb has only the in-frame clones, and not every one. The table includes some 62,000 clones, roughly 98% detected once. Sequences were derived from Tregs from blood, sampled before the transplant. These TCRs come from a human donor who received a combined kidney and bone marrow transplant. Each CDR3 is given with its conserved first and last residue. Each record gives: CDR3 length, V gene, J gene, clone size, CDR3 protein. The size entry is marked missing in some rows and otherwise reads once, few, many or a size class.

length: 17; V: TRBV7-3; J: TRBJ2-6; size: once; CDR3: CASSFGQGHSGANVLTF
length: 12; V: TRBV10-3; J: TRBJ2-1; size: .; CDR3: CAISVPGGEQFF
length: 12; V: TRBV7-2; J: TRBJ2-1; size: .; CDR3: CASSLNDYEQFF
length: 16; V: TRBV19; J: TRBJ1-6; size: .; CDR3: CASSIRDRLANSPLHF
length: 15; V: TRBV4-1; J: TRBJ2-3; size: .; CDR3: CASSQEGTGTDTQYF
length: 11; V: TRBV20-1; J: TRBJ2-1; size: .; CDR3: CSARYRNEQFF
length: 17; V: TRBV5-1; J: TRBJ2-2; size: .; CDR3: CASSTNVGAAYTGELFF
length: 17; V: TRBV19; J: TRBJ2-1; size: .; CDR3: CASSRRGGGNSYNEQFF
length: 15; V: TRBV27; J: TRBJ1-2; size: .; CDR3: CASSPQDRTNYGYTF
length: 15; V: TRBV18; J: TRBJ2-1; size: .; CDR3: CASSPPGLGFNEQFF
length: 14; V: TRBV15; J: TRBJ1-6; size: .; CDR3: CATSRGQYNSPLHF
length: 15; V: TRBV19; J: TRBJ1-2; size: .; CDR3: CASSTADMLDYGYTF
length: 14; V: TRBV5-1; J: TRBJ1-2; size: .; CDR3: CASSLVGQEYGYTF
length: 14; V: TRBV6-1; J: TRBJ1-1; size: .; CDR3: CASSGTLVNTEAFF
length: 16; V: TRBV5-1; J: TRBJ2-7; size: .; CDR3: CASSPGTSGRGYEQYF
length: 14; V: TRBV27; J: TRBJ1-2; size: .; CDR3: CASSFRGDRVGYTF
length: 18; V: TRBV7-2; J: TRBJ2-6; size: .; CDR3: CASSFGGIASSGANVLTF
length: 17; V: TRBV6-1; J: TRBJ2-4; size: .; CDR3: CASSEALSGIAKNIQYF
length: 12; V: TRBV28; J: TRBJ1-5; size: .; CDR3: CASQVSNQPQHF
length: 14; V: TRBV5-6; J: TRBJ1-5; size: .; CDR3: CASSYISGNQPQHF
length: 16; V: TRBV6-6; J: TRBJ2-7; size: .; CDR3: CASRTSGRGSSYEQYF
length: 18; V: TRBV27; J: TRBJ2-7; size: .; CDR3: CASSLIGVDTSGVYEQYF
length: 14; V: TRBV7-2; J: TRBJ2-1; size: .; CDR3: CASSLGLANNEQFF
length: 13; V: TRBV29-1; J: TRBJ2-1; size: .; CDR3: CSVRQGPYNEQFF
length: 14; V: TRBV7-9; J: TRBJ1-1; size: .; CDR3: CASSPKGSDTEAFF
length: 13; V: TRBV7-2; J: TRBJ1-4; size: .; CDR3: CASSFLQFEKLFF
length: 17; V: TRBV4-2; J: TRBJ2-3; size: .; CDR3: CASSLTLAGLGPHTQYF
length: 15; V: TRBV28; J: TRBJ2-5; size: .; CDR3: CASSSWGGAGETQYF
length: 14; V: TRBV7-2; J: TRBJ1-1; size: .; CDR3: CASSRQGGNTEAFF
length: 13; V: TRBV2; J: TRBJ1-2; size: .; CDR3: CASSGESFSGYTF
length: 18; V: TRBV28; J: TRBJ1-5; size: .; CDR3: CASSVPRAGGSGNQPQHF
length: 15; V: TRBV7-2; J: TRBJ1-2; size: .; CDR3: CASSFLRGGHYGYTF
length: 15; V: TRBV7-8; J: TRBJ1-5; size: .; CDR3: CASSPVLGVDQPQHF
length: 17; V: TRBV7-3; J: TRBJ2-6; size: .; CDR3: CASSPGTGKSGANVLTF
length: 17; V: TRBV5-1; J: TRBJ1-4; size: .; CDR3: CASSAVPGQGTDEKLFF
length: 17; V: TRBV11-2; J: TRBJ1-4; size: once; CDR3: CASSLDQVGRANEKLFF
length: 9; V: TRBV27; J: TRBJ1-5; size: .; CDR3: CASSPGQHF
length: 14; V: TRBV11-3; J: TRBJ2-3; size: .; CDR3: CASSQGQGPDTQYF
length: 15; V: TRBV7-8; J: TRBJ1-5; size: .; CDR3: CASSFAGQGNQPQHF
length: 15; V: TRBV7-9; J: TRBJ2-5; size: .; CDR3: CASSSRTSGKETQYF
length: 16; V: TRBV5-1; J: TRBJ2-5; size: once; CDR3: CASSLGLADPRETQYF
length: 14; V: TRBV18; J: TRBJ2-7; size: .; CDR3: CASSPRGSSYEQYF